The 25 T cell receptor beta chains in this list originate from one sample, sequenced in a study of T cells in Graves' hyperthyroidism and ophthalmopathy. Researchers amplified the TCR beta CDR3 regions from RNA transcripts. When the TCR CDR3 underwent first-round RT-PCR, the HTBI primer set was used. MiXCR was run by TCRdb on the multiplex PCR reads, yielding one entry per CDR3 protein. The table includes over 450,000 distinct CDR3 sequences, under 20% detected once. The sequencing input was blood. The source of these receptors is a woman younger than 35 with Graves' ophthalmopathy.

This clonotype was observed a few times. The chain has TRBV7-2 and TRBJ1-2; D gene unclear. Germline V CDR1 and CDR2: SGHTA, FQGNSA. V lost 1 base and J lost 4, with 10 bases in between. CDR3 length: 14 amino acids. The CDR3 nucleotides read TGTGCCAGCAGCTTAGACGTGTCACGCTATGGCTACACCTTC. Encoded protein: CASSLDVSRYGYTF.

V and J are TRBV4-2 and TRBJ2-3; tentatively, D is TRBD2 (5 bases). Between the trimmed V and J ends, which lost 0 bases and 2 bases, there was a span of 12 bases. CDR1 is LGHNA, CDR2 YNFKEQ, per germline. The CDR3 totals 16 residues. The CDR3: CASSQERAANTDTQYF. As DNA, the CDR3 is TGTGCCAGCAGCCAAGAGAGGGCAGCCAACACAGATACGCAGTATTTT.

This clonotype has a count of ten or more. The chain combines TRBV7-2 with TRBJ2-3; 7 bases agree with TRBD2. The CDR3 length is 13 residues. CDR1 is SGHTA, CDR2 FQGNSA, per germline. V lost 8 bases to trimming and J lost 3 bases; unmatched junction nucleotides: 5. The CDR3 nucleotides are TGTGCCAGCCGCGGGGGAAGTACAGATACGCAGTATTTT. Its translation: CASRGGSTDTQYF.

The sample holds a few counts of this clonotype. This chain connects TRBV5-1 to TRBJ1-6, with TRBD1 as a possible D gene (5 bases). This CDR3 spans 15 amino acids. Germline V gene sequence: CDR1 SGHRS, CDR2 YFSETQ. The V end was cut by 5 bases, the J end by 10 bases, with 19 bases between. CDR3 protein: CASSQTGTADSPLHF. CDR3 sequence (DNA): TGCGCCAGCAGTCAAACCGGGACCGCCGACTCACCCCTCCACTTT.

V and J are TRBV10-3 and TRBJ2-7; D might be TRBD2 (5 bases). The V and J ends lost 2 bases and 3 bases respectively, with 20 bases between them. The CDR3 length is 17 residues. Germline V gene data show CDR1 as ENHRY and CDR2 as SYGVKD. This CDR3 reads CAISEGEFQILNYEQYF. The CDR3, as DNA: TGTGCCATCAGTGAGGGGGAGTTTCAGATCCTAAACTACGAGCAGTACTTC.

This clonotype was detected ten times or more. This sequence joins TRBV11-2 and TRBJ1-2, with no clear D. The germline V gene has CDR1 SGHAT and CDR2 FQNNGV. This CDR3 spans 16 amino acids. Between the trimmed V and J ends, which lost 4 bases and 5 bases, there was a span of 20 bases. The CDR3 DNA reads TGTGCCAGCAGCTCCCTAGATGGGCCCCTCCCATATGGCTACACCTTC. It codes for CASSSLDGPLPYGYTF.

The chain combines TRBV6-1 with TRBJ1-6, with TRBD1 matching over 7 bases. The CDR3 extends over 15 amino acids. Germline V lookup: CDR1 MNHNS, CDR2 SASEGT. The V and J ends lost 5 bases and 10 bases, in that order; junction bases with no gene match: 11. CDR3 sequence reads: CASSQGDRPRSPLHF. Here the CDR3 DNA reads TGTGCCAGCAGTCAGGGGGACAGACCTAGGTCACCCCTCCACTTT.

Ten or more counts support this clonotype. V and J are TRBV5-1 and TRBJ2-7; TRBD2 matches at 8 bases. The junction had 12 bases not matched to a gene; V was cut back by 1 base and J by 6 bases. The germline gives CDR1 SGHRS, CDR2 YFSETQ. CDR3 length equals 16 residues. CDR3 DNA: TGCGCCAGCAGCTTGAGGGCAGCGGGAGTGACTCCCGAGCAGTACTTC. Translating gives CASSLRAAGVTPEQYF. Together with reference TRBV5-1 and TRBJ2-7, the CDR3 gives the full variable domain: KAGVTQTPRYLIKTRGQQVTLSCSPISGHRSVSWYQQTPGQGLQFLFEYFSETQRNKGNFPGRFSGRQFSNSRSEMNVSTLELGDSALYLCASSLRAAGVTPEQYFGPGTRLTVT.

This clonotype was recorded many times. J is TRBJ1-6 and V is TRBV6-1; D is unclear. Trimming pared 0 bases from V and 7 bases from J, leaving 10 bases between. The CDR3 has 15 residues. Germline values: CDR1 MNHNS, CDR2 SASEGT. CDR3 sequence: CASSEALGNNSPLHF. CDR3 DNA: TGTGCCAGCAGTGAAGCACTGGGAAACAATTCACCCCTCCACTTT.

The sample holds many counts of this clonotype. V and J are TRBV3-1 and TRBJ1-1; no definite D call. The V end was cut by 4 bases, the J end by 1 base, with 13 bases between. From germline, CDR1 is LGHDT and CDR2 YNNKEL (reference sequence). The CDR3 is 15 residues long. DNA of the CDR3: TGTGCCAGCAGCCGCGAGATTGGGGAGAACACTGAAGCTTTCTTT. This translates into CASSREIGENTEAFF.

The chain employs TRBV20-1 and TRBJ1-5, with 9 bases identical to TRBD1. Germline V CDR1 and CDR2: DFQATT, SNEGSKA (reference sequence). The CDR3 contains 15 residues. The junction had 13 bases not matched to a gene; V was cut back by 6 bases and J by 7 bases. As DNA, the CDR3 is TGCAGTGCCAAATCGGGACAGGGATATTGGCAGCCCCAGCATTTT. Its protein product is CSAKSGQGYWQPQHF.

This clonotype was detected only a few times. The V call is TRBV5-5, the J call TRBJ1-5; D ambiguous. Germline CDR1 SGHKS, CDR2 YYEKEE (reference sequence). The CDR3 totals 13 residues. Trimming shortened V by 4 bases and J by 3 bases, and 8 bases separated the two germline ends. The CDR3 region has the DNA TGTGCCAGCAGCGGCGGCGTCAATCAGCCCCAGCATTTT. It encodes CASSGGVNQPQHF.

This chain links TRBV9 with TRBJ1-2, with D unresolved. V was cut by 4 bases and J by 3 bases, with 10 bases left in between. CDR1 and CDR2 from the germline V gene are SGDLS and YYNGEE. The CDR3 consists of 13 residues. The CDR3 is CASSRGEDYGYTF. Here the CDR3 DNA reads TGTGCCAGCAGCCGCGGGGAAGACTATGGCTACACCTTC. The full variable domain, in which reference TRBV9 and TRBJ1-2 provide the parts outside the CDR3, is DSGVTQTPKHLITATGQRVTLRCSPRSGDLSVYWYQQSLDQGLQFLIQYYNGEERAKGNILERFSAQQFPDLHSELNLSSLELGDSALYFCASSRGEDYGYTFGSGTRLTVV.

The gene calls are TRBV11-2 and TRBJ2-4; no clear D. Trimming took off 4 bases at V and 2 bases at J, with 12 bases between the two ends. CDR1 and CDR2 (germline): SGHAT, FQNNGV. The CDR3 has 15 residues. CDR3 bases: TGTGCCAGCAGCTCAATCCGGCAATCCAAAAACATTCAGTACTTC. Translation gives CASSSIRQSKNIQYF.

This chain uses TRBV4-1 with TRBJ2-7; D may match TRBD1 or TRBD2 (5 bases each). Germline V gene data show CDR1 as MGHRA and CDR2 as YSYEKL. The CDR3 is made up of 13 amino acids. The V end lost 0 bases, the J end lost 5 bases, and 8 bases lay between the germline ends. The DNA of the CDR3 is TGCGCCAGCAGCCAAGAGGGACCCCACGAGCAGTACTTC. Translation gives CASSQEGPHEQYF.

This sequence joins TRBV4-2 and TRBJ1-1, with TRBD1 matching over 7 bases. There are 15 residues in the CDR3. J lost 0 bases, V lost 4 bases, and 5 bases had no gene match. CDR1 and CDR2 (germline): LGHNA, YNFKEQ. The CDR3: CASSPGGTMNTEAFF. For the CDR3, the DNA is TGTGCCAGCAGCCCAGGGGGAACCATGAACACTGAAGCTTTCTTT.

In its sample, this clonotype was seen many times. V and J are TRBV30 and TRBJ1-4; the D is unclear. V was clipped by 0 bases and J by 7 bases, with 9 bases between them. Germline V gene lookup returns CDR1 GTSNPN and CDR2 SVGIG (reference sequence). The CDR3 sequence is 13 residues long. The CDR3 loop reads CAWSVGGTEKLFF. The CDR3 nucleotides are TGTGCCTGGAGTGTAGGAGGTACTGAAAAACTGTTTTTT.

The rearrangement uses TRBV29-1 and TRBJ1-2; TRBD1 matches at 7 bases. The CDR3 contains 14 residues. Germline V gives CDR1 SQVTM, CDR2 ANQGSEA. After removal of 0 bases from V and 6 bases from J, the junction contained 7 bases not matched to a gene. The DNA of the CDR3 is TGCAGCGTTGAAGATCTAAGAGGGGGCGATGGCTACACCTTC. Translation: CSVEDLRGGDGYTF.

In its sample, this clonotype was seen many times. This chain joins TRBV11-2 and TRBJ1-1; D remains ambiguous. CDR3 length: 13 amino acids. Trimming stripped 0 bases from V and 4 bases from J, with 6 bases between. Per the germline V gene, CDR1 is SGHAT and CDR2 is FQNNGV. CDR3 DNA: TGTGCCAGCAGCTTAGACCCGAGCACTGAAGCTTTCTTT. Residues: CASSLDPSTEAFF.

The chain is built from TRBV4-3 and TRBJ2-1; 10 bases line up with TRBD2. Germline CDR1 reads LGHNA; CDR2 reads YSLEER. This CDR3 spans 15 amino acids. V lost 0 bases, J lost 6 bases, and 2 bases stayed unmatched. CDR3 DNA: TGCGCCAGCAGCCAAGAACCTAGCGGGAGCAATGAGCAGTTCTTC. Its protein product is CASSQEPSGSNEQFF.

The rearrangement links TRBV29-1 to TRBJ2-2, with D maybe TRBD1 (5 bases). This CDR3 is 12 amino acids long. Trimming took 7 bases from V and 5 from J, leaving 11 bases between them. Germline lookup yields CDR1 SQVTM and CDR2 ANQGSEA. DNA of the CDR3: TGCAGCGCCCCCAGGGAAACCGGGGAGCTGTTTTTT. It specifies CSAPRETGELFF.

This clonotype was observed at least ten times. The chain is built from TRBV30 and TRBJ2-1; tentative D call: TRBD1 (6 bases). CDR3 length: 13 residues. Trimming removed 3 bases at V and 6 bases at J, with 12 bases between. Germline V CDR1 and CDR2: GTSNPN, SVGIG (reference sequence). The CDR3 DNA is TGTGCCTGGAGGGGACCGGACAGCAATGAGCAGTTCTTC. This gives the protein CAWRGPDSNEQFF.

This clonotype was seen repeatedly, ten times or more. The J gene is TRBJ1-4, the V gene TRBV7-9; tentative D call: TRBD1 (6 bases). Trimming stripped 3 bases from V and 0 bases from J, with 20 bases between. This CDR3 contains 19 residues. CDR1 and CDR2 from the germline V gene are SEHNR and FQNEAQ (reference sequence). CDR3 residues: CASSLGLGHRFATNEKLFF. In nucleotides, the CDR3 is TGTGCCAGCAGCTTGGGCCTGGGACACCGCTTTGCAACTAATGAAAAACTGTTTTTT.

This clonotype was seen ten or more times. The gene calls are TRBV11-1 and TRBJ1-1; TRBD1 matches 7 bases. Trimming at V came to 3 bases and at J to 8 bases, leaving 6 bases not matched to a gene. The CDR3 runs to 13 residues. Germline lookup yields CDR1 SGHAT and CDR2 FQDESV (reference sequence). The CDR3 loop is CASSFDDRVEAFF. Written as DNA, the CDR3 is TGTGCCAGCAGCTTTGATGACAGGGTAGAAGCTTTCTTT.

In its sample, this clonotype was seen many times. The chain has TRBV5-6 and TRBJ1-1; D possibly corresponds to TRBD1 (5 bases). CDR3 length: 14 amino acids. Germline CDR1 SGHDT, CDR2 YYEEEE. V lost 3 bases and J 4 bases, leaving 13 bases between the germline ends. The CDR3 region has the DNA TGTGCCAGCAGCTCTCTGGCGGGGGGCACTGAAGCTTTCTTT. This sequence encodes CASSSLAGGTEAFF.